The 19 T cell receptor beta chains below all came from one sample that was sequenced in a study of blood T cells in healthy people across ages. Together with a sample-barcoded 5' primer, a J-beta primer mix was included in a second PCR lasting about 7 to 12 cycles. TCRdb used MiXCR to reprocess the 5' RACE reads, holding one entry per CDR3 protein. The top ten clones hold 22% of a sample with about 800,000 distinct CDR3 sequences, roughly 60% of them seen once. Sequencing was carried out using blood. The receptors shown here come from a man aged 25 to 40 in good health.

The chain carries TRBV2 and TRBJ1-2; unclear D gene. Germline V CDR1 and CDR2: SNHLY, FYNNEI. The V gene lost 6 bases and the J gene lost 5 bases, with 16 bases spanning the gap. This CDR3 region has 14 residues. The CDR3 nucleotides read TGTGCCAGCAGGGCCGGGATCCTTATTTATGGCTACACCTTC. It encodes CASRAGILIYGYTF.

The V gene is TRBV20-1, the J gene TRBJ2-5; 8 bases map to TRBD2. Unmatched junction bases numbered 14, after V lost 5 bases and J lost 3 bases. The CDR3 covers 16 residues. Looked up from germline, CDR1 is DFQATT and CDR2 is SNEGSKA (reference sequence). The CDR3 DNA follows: TGCAGTGCTCGCGTACCCGGGAGGGCGTTAAAAGAGACCCAGTACTTC. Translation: CSARVPGRALKETQYF.

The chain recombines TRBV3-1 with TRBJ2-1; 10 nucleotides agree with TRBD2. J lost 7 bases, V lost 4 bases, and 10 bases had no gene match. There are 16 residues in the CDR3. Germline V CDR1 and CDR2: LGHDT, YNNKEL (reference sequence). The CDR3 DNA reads TGTGCCAGCAGCCGCTTCGCTCTAGCGGGAGCAAATGAGCAGTTCTTC. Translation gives CASSRFALAGANEQFF.

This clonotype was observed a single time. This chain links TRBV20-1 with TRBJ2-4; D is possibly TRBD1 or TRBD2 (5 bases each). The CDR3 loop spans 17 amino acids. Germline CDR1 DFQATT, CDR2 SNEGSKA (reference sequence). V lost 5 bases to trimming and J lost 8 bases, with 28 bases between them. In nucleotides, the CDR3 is TGCAGTGCTGTCCCCGGGACGGCCCCTACCCAAGCGGACATTCAGTACTTC. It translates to CSAVPGTAPTQADIQYF.

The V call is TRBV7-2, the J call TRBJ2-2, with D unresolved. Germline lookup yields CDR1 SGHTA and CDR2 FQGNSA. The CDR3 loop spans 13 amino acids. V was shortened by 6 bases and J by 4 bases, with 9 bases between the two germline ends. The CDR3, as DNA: TGTGCCAGCAGTAAGGTCCTCACCGGGGAGCTGTTTTTT. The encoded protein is CASSKVLTGELFF.

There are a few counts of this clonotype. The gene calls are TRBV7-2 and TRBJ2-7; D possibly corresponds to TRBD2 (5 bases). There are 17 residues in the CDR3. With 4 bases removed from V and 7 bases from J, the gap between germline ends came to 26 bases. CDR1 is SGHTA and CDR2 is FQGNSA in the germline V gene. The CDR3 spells CASSSTLASRGLGEQYF. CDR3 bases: TGTGCCAGCAGCTCGACTCTAGCAAGTCGTGGGTTGGGGGAGCAGTACTTC.

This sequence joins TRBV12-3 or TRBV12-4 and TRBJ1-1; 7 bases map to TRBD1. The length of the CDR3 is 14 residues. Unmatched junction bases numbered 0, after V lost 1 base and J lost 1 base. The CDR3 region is CASSLGDRNTEAFF. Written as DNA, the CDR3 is TGTGCCAGCAGTTTAGGGGACAGGAACACTGAAGCTTTCTTT.

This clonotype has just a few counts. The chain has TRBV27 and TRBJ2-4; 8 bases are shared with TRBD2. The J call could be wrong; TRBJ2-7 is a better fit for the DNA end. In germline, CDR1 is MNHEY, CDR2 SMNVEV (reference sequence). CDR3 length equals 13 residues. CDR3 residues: CASSQRETYEQYF. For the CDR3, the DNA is TGTGCCAGCAGTCAGCGGGAGACCTACGAGCAGTACTTC.

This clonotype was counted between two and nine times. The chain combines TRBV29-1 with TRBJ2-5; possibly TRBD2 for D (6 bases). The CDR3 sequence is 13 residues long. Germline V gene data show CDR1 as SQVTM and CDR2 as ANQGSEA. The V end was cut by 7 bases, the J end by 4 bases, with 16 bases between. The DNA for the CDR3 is TGCAGCGCCCCACTAGCTGGGCGAGAGACCCAGTACTTC. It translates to CSAPLAGRETQYF.

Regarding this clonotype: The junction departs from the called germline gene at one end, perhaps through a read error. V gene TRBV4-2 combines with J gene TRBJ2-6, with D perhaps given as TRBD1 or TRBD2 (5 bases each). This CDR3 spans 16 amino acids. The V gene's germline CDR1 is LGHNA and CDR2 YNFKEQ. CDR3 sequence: CASSQVGGSEANVLTF. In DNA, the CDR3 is TGTGCCAGCAGCCAAGTTGGGGGATCTGAGGCCAACGTCCTGACTTTC.

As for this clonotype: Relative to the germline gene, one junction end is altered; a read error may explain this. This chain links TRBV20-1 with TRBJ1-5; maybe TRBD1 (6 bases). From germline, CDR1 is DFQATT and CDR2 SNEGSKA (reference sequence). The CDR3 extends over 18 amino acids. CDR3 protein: CSARDRGRQTHSDQPQHF. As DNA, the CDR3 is TGCAGTGCTAGAGATAGGGGGAGGCAGACCCATAGCGATCAGCCCCAGCATTTT.

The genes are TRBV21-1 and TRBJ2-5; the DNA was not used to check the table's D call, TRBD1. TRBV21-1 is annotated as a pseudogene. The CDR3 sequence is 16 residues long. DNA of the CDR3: TGTGCCAGCAGCAAAGTTCAAACAGGGGCGGGAGAGACCCAGTACTTC. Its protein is CASSKVQTGAGETQYF.

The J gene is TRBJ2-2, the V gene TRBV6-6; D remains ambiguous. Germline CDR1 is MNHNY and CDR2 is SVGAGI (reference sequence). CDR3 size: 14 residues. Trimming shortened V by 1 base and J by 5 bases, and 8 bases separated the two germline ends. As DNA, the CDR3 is TGTGCCAGCAGTTACTGGTCGATGACCGGGGAGCTGTTTTTT. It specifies CASSYWSMTGELFF.

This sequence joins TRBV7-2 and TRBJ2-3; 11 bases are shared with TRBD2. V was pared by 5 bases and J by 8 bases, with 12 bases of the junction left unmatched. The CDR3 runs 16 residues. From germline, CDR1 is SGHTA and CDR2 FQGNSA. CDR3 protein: CASSLIAGGPIGTQYF. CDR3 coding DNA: TGTGCCAGCAGCCTCATAGCGGGGGGGCCCATTGGTACGCAGTATTTT.

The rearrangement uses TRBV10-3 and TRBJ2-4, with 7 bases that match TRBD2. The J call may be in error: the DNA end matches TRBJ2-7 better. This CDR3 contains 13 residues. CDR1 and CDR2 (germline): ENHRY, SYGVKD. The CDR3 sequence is CAIMGGRGDEQYF. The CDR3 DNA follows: TGTGCCATCATGGGGGGGAGGGGCGACGAGCAGTACTTC.

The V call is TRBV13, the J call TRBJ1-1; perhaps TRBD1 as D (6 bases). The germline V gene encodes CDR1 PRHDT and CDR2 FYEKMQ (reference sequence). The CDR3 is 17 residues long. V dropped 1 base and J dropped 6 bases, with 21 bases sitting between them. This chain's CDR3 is CASSLDWGRGFIAEAFF. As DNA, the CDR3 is TGTGCCAGCAGCTTAGACTGGGGGCGCGGATTCATCGCTGAAGCTTTCTTT.

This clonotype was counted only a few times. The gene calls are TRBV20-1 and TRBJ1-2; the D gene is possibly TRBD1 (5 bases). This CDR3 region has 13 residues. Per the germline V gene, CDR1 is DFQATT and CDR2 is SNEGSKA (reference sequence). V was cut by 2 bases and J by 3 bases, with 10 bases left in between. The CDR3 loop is CSARLTAYYGYTF. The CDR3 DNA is TGCAGTGCTAGATTGACAGCGTACTATGGCTACACCTTC.

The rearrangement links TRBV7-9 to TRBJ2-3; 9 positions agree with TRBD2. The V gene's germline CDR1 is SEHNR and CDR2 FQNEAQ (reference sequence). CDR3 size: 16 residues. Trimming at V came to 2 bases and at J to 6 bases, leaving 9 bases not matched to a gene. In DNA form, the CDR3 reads TGTGCCAGCAGCTTAAAGCTTCTAGCGGGGTTCGATACGCAGTATTTT. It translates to CASSLKLLAGFDTQYF.

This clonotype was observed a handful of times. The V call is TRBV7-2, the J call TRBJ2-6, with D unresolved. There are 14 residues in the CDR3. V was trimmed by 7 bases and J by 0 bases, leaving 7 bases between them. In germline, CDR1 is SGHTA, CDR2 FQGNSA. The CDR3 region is CASKSSSGANVLTF. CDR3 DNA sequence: TGTGCCAGCAAGAGTAGCTCTGGGGCCAACGTCCTGACTTTC.